This TCR beta chain was recovered during a study of shared clonotypes between healthy human individuals. Overall study results and limits: The study's rarefaction showed incomplete sorted-subset sequencing despite large depth. Clonotypes shared by all four donors outscored non-shared clonotypes in generation probability.

The CDR3 runs 14 residues. Germline V gives CDR1 SQVTM, CDR2 ANQGSEA. Trimming took off 0 bases at V and 7 bases at J, with 13 bases between the two ends. Worth noting for this clone: Its target is not known.

Every donor was a Caucasian adult from Nashville, Tennessee. Together with CD45RO+ cells, CCR7-negative CD45RA+ TemRA cells were included in CD8 memory. Clones were read by immunoSEQ multiplex PCR, and TCRdb kept only the in-frame ones, dropping some. This sample carries about 320,000 clones, 87% of them seen once, and the ten largest clones take 15% to 20%. This clonotype was sampled from a man younger than 30 in good health. The rearrangement links TRBV29-1 to TRBJ2-1; D uncertain. The sequencing input was memory CD8+ T cells sorted from blood. Subset given: CD45RO+ cells pooled with CCR7-negative TemRA cells. The DNA of the CDR3 is TGCAGCGTTGAAGATCTGGACCAGTGGAATGAGCAGTTCTTC. Residues: CSVEDLDQWNEQFF.